This paragraph covers one T cell receptor (beta chain) sequence. What it binds is not known. The identical CDR3 is also encoded by other nucleotide sequences in the sample. This entry comes from a study of cytomegalovirus exposure and HLA in healthy donors. Study-level points and caveats: On later analysis, the bulk of CMV-associated TCR beta chains appeared to be HLA-restricted.

Germline V CDR1 and CDR2: LNHDA, SQIVND (reference sequence). Trimming removed 3 bases from V and 0 bases from J, with 12 bases in between. The CDR3 is 15 amino acids. Both 60 Vbeta primers and 13 Jbeta primers went into the PCR. TCRdb's table, derived via immunoSEQ multiplex PCR, lists solely in-frame clones and lacks some. Of under 150,000 clones listed, around three quarters were seen once; the top ten hold 2% to 2.5%. This TCR was sampled from a man aged 25 to 40 in good health and CMV-seronegative. This sequence joins TRBV19 and TRBJ2-7; D might be TRBD2 (5 bases). Sequenced sample: PBMCs. The CDR3 loop reads CASSILAGSSYEQYF. The CDR3 DNA follows: TGTGCCAGTAGTATCCTCGCGGGTAGCTCCTACGAGCAGTACTTC. Variable domain in full (rest from reference TRBV19 and TRBJ2-7): DGGITQSPKYLFRKEGQNVTLSCEQNLNHDAMYWYRQDPGQGLRLIYYSQIVNDFQKGDIAEGYSVSREKKESFPLTVTSAQKNPTAFYLCASSILAGSSYEQYFGPGTRLTVT.